This T cell receptor (beta chain) was profiled in a study of vaccination effects on CD4 cells after COVID-19. Culture lasted around eleven days before CD4+ T cell isolation. Recipients of the vaccine had no prior SARS-CoV-2 infection and negative nucleocapsid antibodies. Sequencing used immunoSEQ multiplex PCR; TCRdb keeps in-frame clones, though not all of them. The repertoire holds around 40,000 clones, with 65% to 70% as singletons. This clone was detected only a few times. Antigen specificity is unknown. CDR3 length equals 14 residues. Germline V CDR1 and CDR2: SGHVS, FQNEAQ. V lost 1 base, J lost 5 bases, and 9 bases lay in between.

The clonotype was recovered from a human donor who received a COVID-19 vaccine. The chain joins TRBV7-8 to TRBJ1-3; weak D call: TRBD1 (5 bases). Sample: CD4+ T cells from PBMCs cultured without peptide, taken before COVID-19 vaccination. CDR3 sequence reads: CASSLEGRRNTIYF. Here the CDR3 DNA reads TGTGCCAGCAGCTTAGAGGGGCGAAGAAACACCATATATTTT.